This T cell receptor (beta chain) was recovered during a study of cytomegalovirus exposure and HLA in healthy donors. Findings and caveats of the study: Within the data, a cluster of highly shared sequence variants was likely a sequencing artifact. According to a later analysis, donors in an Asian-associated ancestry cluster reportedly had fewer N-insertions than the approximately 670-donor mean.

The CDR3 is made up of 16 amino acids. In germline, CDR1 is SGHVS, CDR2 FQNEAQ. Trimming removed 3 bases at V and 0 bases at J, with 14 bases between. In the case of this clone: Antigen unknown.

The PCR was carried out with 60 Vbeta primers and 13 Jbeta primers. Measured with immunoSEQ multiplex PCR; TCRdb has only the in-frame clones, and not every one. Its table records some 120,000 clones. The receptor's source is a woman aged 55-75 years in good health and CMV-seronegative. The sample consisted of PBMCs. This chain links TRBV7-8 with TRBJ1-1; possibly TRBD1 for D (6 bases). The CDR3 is CASSLQGRSLNTEAFF. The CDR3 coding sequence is TGTGCCAGCAGCTTGCAGGGGCGCTCTTTGAACACTGAAGCTTTCTTT. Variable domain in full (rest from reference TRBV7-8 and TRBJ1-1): GAGVSQSPRYKVAKRGQDVALRCDPISGHVSLFWYQQALGQGPEFLTYFQNEAQLDKSGLPSDRFFAERPEGSVSTLKIQRTQQEDSAVYLCASSLQGRSLNTEAFFGQGTRLTVV.